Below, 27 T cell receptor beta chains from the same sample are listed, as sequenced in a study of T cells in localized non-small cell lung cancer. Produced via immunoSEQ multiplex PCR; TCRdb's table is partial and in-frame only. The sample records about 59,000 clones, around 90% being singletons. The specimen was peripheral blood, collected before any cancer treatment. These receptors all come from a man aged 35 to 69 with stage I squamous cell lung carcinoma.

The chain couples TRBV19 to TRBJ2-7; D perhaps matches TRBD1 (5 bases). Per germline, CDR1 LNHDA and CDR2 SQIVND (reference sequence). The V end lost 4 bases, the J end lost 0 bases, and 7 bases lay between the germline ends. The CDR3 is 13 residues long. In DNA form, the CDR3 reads TGTGCCAGTAGTAAGACAGTCTCCTACGAGCAGTACTTC. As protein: CASSKTVSYEQYF.

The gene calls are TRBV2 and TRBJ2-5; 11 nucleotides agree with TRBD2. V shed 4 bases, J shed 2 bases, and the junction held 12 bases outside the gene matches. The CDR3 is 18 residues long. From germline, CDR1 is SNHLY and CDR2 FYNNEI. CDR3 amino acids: CASSGGTSGRRGQETQYF. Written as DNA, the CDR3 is TGTGCCAGCAGTGGGGGGACTAGCGGACGAAGGGGACAAGAGACCCAGTACTTC. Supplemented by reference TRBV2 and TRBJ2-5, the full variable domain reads EPEVTQTPSHQVTQMGQEVILRCVPISNHLYFYWYRQILGQKVEFLVSFYNNEISEKSEIFDDQFSVERPDGSNFTLKIRSTKLEDSAMYFCASSGGTSGRRGQETQYFGPGTRLLVL.

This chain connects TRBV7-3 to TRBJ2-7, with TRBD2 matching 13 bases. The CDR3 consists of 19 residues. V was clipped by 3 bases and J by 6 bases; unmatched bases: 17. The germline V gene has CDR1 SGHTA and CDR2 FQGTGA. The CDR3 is CASSFRGNQGLAGSAEQYF. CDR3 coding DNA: TGTGCCAGCAGCTTCCGGGGAAACCAGGGACTAGCGGGGAGTGCCGAGCAGTACTTC.

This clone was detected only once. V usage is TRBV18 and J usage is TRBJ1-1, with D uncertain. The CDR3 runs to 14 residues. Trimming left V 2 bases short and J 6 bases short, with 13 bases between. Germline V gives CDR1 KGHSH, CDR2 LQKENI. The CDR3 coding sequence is TGTGCCAGCTCACCATCAGGCTTGACCGCTGAAGCTTTCTTT. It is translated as CASSPSGLTAEAFF.

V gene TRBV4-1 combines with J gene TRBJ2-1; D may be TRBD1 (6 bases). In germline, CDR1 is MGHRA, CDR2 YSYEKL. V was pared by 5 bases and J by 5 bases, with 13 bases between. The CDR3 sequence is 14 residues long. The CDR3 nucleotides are TGCGCCAGCAGCGGGGGCCTACTAAACAATGAGCAGTTCTTC. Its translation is CASSGGLLNNEQFF.

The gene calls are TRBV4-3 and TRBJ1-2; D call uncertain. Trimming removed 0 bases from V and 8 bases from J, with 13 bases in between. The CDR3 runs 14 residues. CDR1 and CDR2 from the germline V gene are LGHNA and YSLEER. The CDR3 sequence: CASSQDQTPWGYTF. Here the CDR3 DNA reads TGCGCCAGCAGCCAAGATCAGACACCATGGGGCTACACCTTC.

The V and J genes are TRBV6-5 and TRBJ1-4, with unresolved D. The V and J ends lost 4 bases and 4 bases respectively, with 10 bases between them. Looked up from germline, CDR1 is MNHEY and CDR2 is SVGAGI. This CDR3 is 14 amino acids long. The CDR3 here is CASSSDGDNEKLFF. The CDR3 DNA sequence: TGTGCCAGCAGTTCGGACGGAGATAATGAAAAACTGTTTTTT.

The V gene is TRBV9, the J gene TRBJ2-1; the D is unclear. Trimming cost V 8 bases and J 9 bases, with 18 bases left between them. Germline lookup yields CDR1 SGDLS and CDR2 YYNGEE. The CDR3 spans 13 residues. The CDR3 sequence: CARLDLFWGEQFF. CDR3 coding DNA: TGTGCCAGACTGGACCTCTTTTGGGGTGAGCAGTTCTTC.

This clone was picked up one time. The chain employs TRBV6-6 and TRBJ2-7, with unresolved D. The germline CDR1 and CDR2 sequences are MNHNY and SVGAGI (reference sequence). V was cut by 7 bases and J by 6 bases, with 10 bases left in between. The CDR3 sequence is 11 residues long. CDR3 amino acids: CASTYSGEQYF. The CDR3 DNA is TGTGCCAGCACCTACTCAGGCGAGCAGTACTTC.

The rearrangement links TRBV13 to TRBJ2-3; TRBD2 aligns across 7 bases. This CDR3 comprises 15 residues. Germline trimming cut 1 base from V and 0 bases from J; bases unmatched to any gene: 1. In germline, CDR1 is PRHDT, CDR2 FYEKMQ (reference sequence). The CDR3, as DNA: TGTGCCAGCAGCTTAGTGCGGGAGAGCACAGATACGCAGTATTTT. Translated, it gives CASSLVRESTDTQYF.

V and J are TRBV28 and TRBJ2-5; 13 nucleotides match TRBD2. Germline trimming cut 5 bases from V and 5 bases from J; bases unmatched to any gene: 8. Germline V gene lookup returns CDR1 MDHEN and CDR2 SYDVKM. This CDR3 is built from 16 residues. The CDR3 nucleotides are TGTGCCAGCAGTACTAGCGGGAGGGCCTTCGGGGAGACCCAGTACTTC. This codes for CASSTSGRAFGETQYF.

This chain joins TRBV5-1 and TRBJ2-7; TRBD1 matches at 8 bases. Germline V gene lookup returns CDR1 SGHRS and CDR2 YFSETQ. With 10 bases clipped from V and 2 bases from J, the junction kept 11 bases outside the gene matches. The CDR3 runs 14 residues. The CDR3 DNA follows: TGCGCCTCCGAGACAGGGACAGGAACCTACGAGCAGTACTTC. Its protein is CASETGTGTYEQYF.

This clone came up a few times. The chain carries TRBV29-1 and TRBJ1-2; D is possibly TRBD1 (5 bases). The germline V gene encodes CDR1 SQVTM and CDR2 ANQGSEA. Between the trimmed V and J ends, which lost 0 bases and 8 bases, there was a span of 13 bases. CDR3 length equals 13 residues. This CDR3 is CSVEDRGGVGYTF. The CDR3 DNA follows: TGCAGCGTTGAAGATCGGGGAGGGGTAGGCTACACCTTC.

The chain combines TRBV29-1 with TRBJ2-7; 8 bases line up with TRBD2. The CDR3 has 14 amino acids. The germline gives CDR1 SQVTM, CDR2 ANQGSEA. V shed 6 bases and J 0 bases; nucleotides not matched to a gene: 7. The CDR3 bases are TGCAGCGTCGGGGCGGGAGGCTACTCCTACGAGCAGTACTTC. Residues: CSVGAGGYSYEQYF.

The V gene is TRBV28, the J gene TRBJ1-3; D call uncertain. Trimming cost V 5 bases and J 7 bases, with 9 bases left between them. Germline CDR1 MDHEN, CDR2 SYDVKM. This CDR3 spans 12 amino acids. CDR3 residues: CASSPPRNTIYF. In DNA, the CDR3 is TGTGCCAGCAGTCCCCCCAGGAACACCATATATTTT.

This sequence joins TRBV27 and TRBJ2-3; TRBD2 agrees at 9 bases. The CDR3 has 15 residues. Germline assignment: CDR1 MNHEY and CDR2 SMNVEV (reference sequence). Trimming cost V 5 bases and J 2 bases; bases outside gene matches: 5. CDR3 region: CASSGLAGFTDTQYF. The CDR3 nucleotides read TGTGCCAGCAGTGGGCTAGCGGGATTCACAGATACGCAGTATTTT.

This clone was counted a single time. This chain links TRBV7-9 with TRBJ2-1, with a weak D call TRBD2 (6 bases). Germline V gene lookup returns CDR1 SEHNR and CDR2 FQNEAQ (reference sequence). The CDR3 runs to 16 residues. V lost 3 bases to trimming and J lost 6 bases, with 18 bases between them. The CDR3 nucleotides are TGTGCCAGCAGCTTGTACCGGGACTTATCCGGCAATGAGCAGTTCTTC. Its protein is CASSLYRDLSGNEQFF.

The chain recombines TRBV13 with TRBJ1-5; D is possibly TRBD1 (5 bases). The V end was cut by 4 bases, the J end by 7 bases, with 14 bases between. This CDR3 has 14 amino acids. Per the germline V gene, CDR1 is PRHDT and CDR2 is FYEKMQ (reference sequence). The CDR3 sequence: CASSYGGNRQPQHF. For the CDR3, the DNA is TGTGCCAGCAGCTACGGGGGAAATCGGCAGCCCCAGCATTTT.

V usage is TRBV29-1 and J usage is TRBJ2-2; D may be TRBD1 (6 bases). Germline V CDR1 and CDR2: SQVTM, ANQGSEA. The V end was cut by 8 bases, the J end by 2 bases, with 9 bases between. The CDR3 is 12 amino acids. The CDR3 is CSTGQNTGELFF. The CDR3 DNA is TGCAGCACGGGACAAAACACCGGGGAGCTGTTTTTT.

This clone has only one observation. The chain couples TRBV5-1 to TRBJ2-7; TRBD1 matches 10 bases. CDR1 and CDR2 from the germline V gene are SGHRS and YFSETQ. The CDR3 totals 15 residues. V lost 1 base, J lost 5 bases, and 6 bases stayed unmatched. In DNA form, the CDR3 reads TGCGCCAGCAGCTTGACCGGGACAGGGGTCGACGAGCAGTACTTC. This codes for CASSLTGTGVDEQYF.

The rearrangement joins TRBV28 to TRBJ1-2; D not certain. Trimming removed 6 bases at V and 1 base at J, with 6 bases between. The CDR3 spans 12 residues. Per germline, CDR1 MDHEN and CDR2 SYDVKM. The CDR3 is CASRGSNYGYTF. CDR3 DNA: TGTGCCAGCAGGGGCAGTAACTATGGCTACACCTTC.

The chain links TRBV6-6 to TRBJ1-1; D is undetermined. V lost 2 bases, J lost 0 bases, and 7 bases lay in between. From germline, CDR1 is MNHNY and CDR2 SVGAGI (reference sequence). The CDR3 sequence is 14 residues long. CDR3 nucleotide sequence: TGTGCCAGCAGTTACCCGGGAGTGAACACTGAAGCTTTCTTT. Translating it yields CASSYPGVNTEAFF.

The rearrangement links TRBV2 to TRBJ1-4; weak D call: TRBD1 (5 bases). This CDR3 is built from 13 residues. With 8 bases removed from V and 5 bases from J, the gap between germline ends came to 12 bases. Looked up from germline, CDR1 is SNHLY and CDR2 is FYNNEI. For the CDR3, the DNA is TGTGCCAGCGGGGGAGATTCAAATGAAAAACTGTTTTTT. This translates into CASGGDSNEKLFF.

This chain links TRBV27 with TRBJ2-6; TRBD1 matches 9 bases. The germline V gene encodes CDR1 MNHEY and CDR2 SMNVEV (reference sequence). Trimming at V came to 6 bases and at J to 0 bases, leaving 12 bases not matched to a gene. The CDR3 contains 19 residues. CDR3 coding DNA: TGTGCCAGCAGGATTACCGGGACAGGGAGTAACTCTGGGGCCAACGTCCTGACTTTC. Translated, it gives CASRITGTGSNSGANVLTF.

The CDR3 reads CASSLSRLADNEQFF. The CDR3 DNA is TGTGCCAGCAGCTTAAGTCGGTTAGCGGACAATGAGCAGTTCTTC. The chain couples TRBV7-3 to TRBJ2-1; TRBD2 might be the D (6 bases). This CDR3 contains 15 residues. Per germline, CDR1 SGHTA and CDR2 FQGTGA. V dropped 1 base and J dropped 5 bases, with 12 bases sitting between them.

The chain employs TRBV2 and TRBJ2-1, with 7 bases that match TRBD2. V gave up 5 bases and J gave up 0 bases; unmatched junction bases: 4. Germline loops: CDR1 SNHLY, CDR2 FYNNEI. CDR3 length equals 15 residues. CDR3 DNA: TGTGCCAGCAGTCCAAGCGGGACCTCCTACAATGAGCAGTTCTTC. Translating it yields CASSPSGTSYNEQFF. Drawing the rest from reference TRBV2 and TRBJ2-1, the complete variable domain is EPEVTQTPSHQVTQMGQEVILRCVPISNHLYFYWYRQILGQKVEFLVSFYNNEISEKSEIFDDQFSVERPDGSNFTLKIRSTKLEDSAMYFCASSPSGTSYNEQFFGPGTRLTVL.

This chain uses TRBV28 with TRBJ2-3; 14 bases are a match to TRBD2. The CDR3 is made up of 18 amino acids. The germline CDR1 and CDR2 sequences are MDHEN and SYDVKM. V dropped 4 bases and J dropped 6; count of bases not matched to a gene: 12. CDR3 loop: CASSWGGTSGRGRDTQYF. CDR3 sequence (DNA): TGTGCCAGCAGTTGGGGAGGGACTAGCGGGAGAGGTCGCGATACGCAGTATTTT. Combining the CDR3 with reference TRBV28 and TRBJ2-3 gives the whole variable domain DVKVTQSSRYLVKRTGEKVFLECVQDMDHENMFWYRQDPGLGLRLIYFSYDVKMKEKGDIPEGYSVSREKKERFSLILESASTNQTSMYLCASSWGGTSGRGRDTQYFGPGTRLTVL.